This TCR beta chain was found in a study of blood T cell repertoires in COVID-19. Whole-study context: The analysed material was cDNA or gDNA that came from T cells, B-cell-depleted T cells, or PBMCs.

Profiled with immunoSEQ multiplex PCR; TCRdb holds only in-frame clones, not every one. The sample consists of more than 200,000 clones, about 85% of them appearing once. Germline V lookup: CDR1 SNHLY, CDR2 FYNNEI. Between the trimmed V and J ends, which lost 7 bases and 1 base, there was a span of 14 bases. This CDR3 contains 16 residues. The TCR sequence derives from a man in his 70s with acute or convalescent COVID-19. The chain carries TRBV2 and TRBJ2-6, with a possible D match to TRBD2 (5 bases). The sequenced sample was peripheral blood. The CDR3 DNA is TGTGCCAGCACCCGACGGGAATTTTCTGGGGCCAACGTCCTGACTTTC. It specifies CASTRREFSGANVLTF.